Shown below are 12 T cell receptor beta chains from a single sample sequenced in a study of cytomegalovirus exposure and HLA in healthy donors. Use of 60 Vbeta and 13 Jbeta primers characterized the PCR. Repertoires were generated with immunoSEQ multiplex PCR, while TCRdb's copy carries only in-frame clones and drops some. The sample lists over 250,000 clones; roughly 85% were seen once. Material: PBMCs. Every receptor here comes from a man aged 35 to 55 in good health and CMV-seropositive.

This chain uses TRBV7-9 with TRBJ2-7; maybe TRBD2 (6 bases). This CDR3 contains 17 residues. CDR1 is SEHNR, CDR2 FQNEAQ, per germline (reference sequence). Trimming took off 5 bases at V and 1 base at J, with 21 bases between the two ends. In DNA, the CDR3 is TGTGCCAGCAGCGAGGCCAGGCGGACTAACCATTCCTACGAGCAGTACTTC. Translated, it gives CASSEARRTNHSYEQYF.

The chain has TRBV29-1 and TRBJ1-1; possibly TRBD1 for D (5 bases). The CDR3 is made up of 13 amino acids. V lost 8 bases and J 0 bases, leaving 13 bases between the germline ends. Per the germline V gene, CDR1 is SQVTM and CDR2 is ANQGSEA. The CDR3 protein is CSSLGGLNTEAFF. The CDR3 DNA is TGCAGCTCTCTGGGGGGGTTGAACACTGAAGCTTTCTTT.

The rearrangement joins TRBV19 to TRBJ1-4; 7 positions agree with TRBD1. CDR1 LNHDA and CDR2 SQIVND come from the germline V gene (reference sequence). This CDR3 has 15 amino acids. With 2 bases clipped from V and 5 bases from J, the junction kept 5 bases outside the gene matches. CDR3 region: CASSIRARGNEKLFF. CDR3 nucleotide sequence: TGTGCCAGTAGTATACGCGCCAGGGGGAATGAAAAACTGTTTTTT.

The chain uses TRBV7-2 and TRBJ1-2, with D maybe TRBD1 (5 bases). The CDR3 consists of 15 residues. Germline V gene lookup returns CDR1 SGHTA and CDR2 FQGNSA. Trimming shortened V by 6 bases and J by 6 bases, and 20 bases separated the two germline ends. CDR3 sequence reads: CASSPGGPLGDGYTF. The CDR3 DNA reads TGTGCCAGCAGTCCCGGCGGCCCGCTAGGGGATGGCTACACCTTC.

V is TRBV11-3 and J is TRBJ2-3; the match to TRBD2 covers 7 bases. V shed 4 bases, J shed 2 bases, and the junction held 3 bases outside the gene matches. This CDR3 region has 14 residues. Germline V gives CDR1 SGHNT, CDR2 YENEEA. For the CDR3, the DNA is TGTGCCAGCAGCTCCGGGGGGTACACAGATACGCAGTATTTT. Encoded protein: CASSSGGYTDTQYF.

CDR3 coding DNA: TGTGCCAGCAGCTTCATGTGGGTCGGGACAGGGTCGGGGGTAACAGCTTTCTTT. Amino acids: CASSFMWVGTGSGVTAFF. The chain links TRBV7-2 to TRBJ1-1, with 9 bases fitting TRBD1. CDR3 length: 18 amino acids. Germline CDR1 is SGHTA and CDR2 is FQGNSA. J was trimmed by 10 bases and V by 3 bases; bases with no gene match: 21.

The chain couples TRBV27 to TRBJ2-7, with 9 bases lining up with TRBD1. Trimming at V came to 2 bases and at J to 5 bases, leaving 7 bases not matched to a gene. There are 15 residues in the CDR3. Germline CDR1 is MNHEY and CDR2 is SMNVEV (reference sequence). The CDR3 nucleotides are TGTGCCAGCAGTTTAGTACAGGGGGCATTCGACGAGCAGTACTTC. This sequence encodes CASSLVQGAFDEQYF.

This chain uses TRBV21-1 with TRBJ2-7; the tabulated D call, TRBD2, remains unverified against the DNA. TRBV21-1 has pseudogene status. The CDR3 has 14 residues. The DNA for the CDR3 is TGTGCCAGCAGCAAAGAGGCTAACGGGGACGAGCAGTACTTC. This sequence encodes CASSKEANGDEQYF.

The chain has TRBV28 and TRBJ2-7; 8 nucleotides agree with TRBD1. Germline values: CDR1 MDHEN, CDR2 SYDVKM. J gave up 3 bases and V 5 bases, and 9 bases lay outside the gene matches. This CDR3 spans 15 amino acids. The DNA of the CDR3 is TGTGCCAGCAGTCCGACCCGACAGGGGAACTACGAGCAGTACTTC. Residues: CASSPTRQGNYEQYF.

This chain joins TRBV11-2 and TRBJ2-1, with TRBD1 matching 7 bases. This CDR3 region has 14 residues. CDR1 SGHAT and CDR2 FQNNGV come from the germline V gene. V lost 3 bases and J lost 8; bases outside the gene matches: 7. The CDR3 loop is CASSLLRGPDEQFF. Here the CDR3 DNA reads TGTGCCAGCAGCTTGTTAAGGGGGCCGGATGAGCAGTTCTTC.

Worth noting for this clone: Additional DNA sequences in this sample encode the identical CDR3. This chain uses TRBV10-3 with TRBJ2-1, with 10 bases aligning to TRBD1. The V gene's germline CDR1 is ENHRY and CDR2 SYGVKD. Unmatched junction bases numbered 12, after V lost 6 bases and J lost 7 bases. This CDR3 contains 16 residues. For the CDR3, the DNA is TGTGCCATCAGCCCTGGCATAGGACAGGGGGGGAATGAGCAGTTCTTC. It yields the protein CAISPGIGQGGNEQFF.

J is TRBJ2-1 and V is TRBV4-1; 9 nucleotides line up with TRBD1. The CDR3 has 14 amino acids. Trimming removed 6 bases from V and 1 base from J; junction bases left unmatched: 1. The germline gives CDR1 MGHRA, CDR2 YSYEKL. The CDR3: CASRGTGSYNEQFF. In DNA form, the CDR3 reads TGCGCCAGCAGAGGGACAGGGTCCTACAATGAGCAGTTCTTC.